This T cell receptor beta chain originates from a study of molecular identifiers for immune sequencing clone quantification. Study as a whole: Within a replicate experiment, RNA obtained from either roughly 20,000 or 100,000 naive CD8 cells was divided into five aliquots, and four of those aliquots were then sequenced. Study outcomes and limitations: It was shown that clones above 20 RNA copies held over 97% of effector molecules, but under 1% in naive cells.

This clonotype was seen ten or more times. Its target is not known. V shed 0 bases, J shed 6 bases, and the junction held 8 bases outside the gene matches. Germline assignment: CDR1 SGHNT and CDR2 YYREEE (reference sequence). CDR3 length: 16 amino acids. Isolation of naive CD8 T cells was achieved by sorting on a CD8+CD4-CCR7+CD45RA+ phenotype. Previously described methods and listed TCR primers were used for bulk TCR libraries. TCRdb itself ran the PCR reads through MiXCR, one entry per CDR3 protein. The sample records hundreds of thousands of distinct CDR3 sequences, approximately 24% being singletons.

The chain uses TRBV5-4 and TRBJ2-3, with 9 bases fitting TRBD1. The source is a human donor in good health. Some libraries in this study had Jurkat cell RNA spiked in. The source material was naive CD8+ T cells from blood, with Jurkat cell RNA spiked in. Subset denoted: FACS-sorted CD8+CD4-CCR7+CD45RA+ naive T cells. Here the CDR3 reads CASSLAGTGIFDTQYF. CDR3 coding DNA: TGTGCCAGCAGCTTGGCCGGGACAGGGATATTCGATACGCAGTATTTT.